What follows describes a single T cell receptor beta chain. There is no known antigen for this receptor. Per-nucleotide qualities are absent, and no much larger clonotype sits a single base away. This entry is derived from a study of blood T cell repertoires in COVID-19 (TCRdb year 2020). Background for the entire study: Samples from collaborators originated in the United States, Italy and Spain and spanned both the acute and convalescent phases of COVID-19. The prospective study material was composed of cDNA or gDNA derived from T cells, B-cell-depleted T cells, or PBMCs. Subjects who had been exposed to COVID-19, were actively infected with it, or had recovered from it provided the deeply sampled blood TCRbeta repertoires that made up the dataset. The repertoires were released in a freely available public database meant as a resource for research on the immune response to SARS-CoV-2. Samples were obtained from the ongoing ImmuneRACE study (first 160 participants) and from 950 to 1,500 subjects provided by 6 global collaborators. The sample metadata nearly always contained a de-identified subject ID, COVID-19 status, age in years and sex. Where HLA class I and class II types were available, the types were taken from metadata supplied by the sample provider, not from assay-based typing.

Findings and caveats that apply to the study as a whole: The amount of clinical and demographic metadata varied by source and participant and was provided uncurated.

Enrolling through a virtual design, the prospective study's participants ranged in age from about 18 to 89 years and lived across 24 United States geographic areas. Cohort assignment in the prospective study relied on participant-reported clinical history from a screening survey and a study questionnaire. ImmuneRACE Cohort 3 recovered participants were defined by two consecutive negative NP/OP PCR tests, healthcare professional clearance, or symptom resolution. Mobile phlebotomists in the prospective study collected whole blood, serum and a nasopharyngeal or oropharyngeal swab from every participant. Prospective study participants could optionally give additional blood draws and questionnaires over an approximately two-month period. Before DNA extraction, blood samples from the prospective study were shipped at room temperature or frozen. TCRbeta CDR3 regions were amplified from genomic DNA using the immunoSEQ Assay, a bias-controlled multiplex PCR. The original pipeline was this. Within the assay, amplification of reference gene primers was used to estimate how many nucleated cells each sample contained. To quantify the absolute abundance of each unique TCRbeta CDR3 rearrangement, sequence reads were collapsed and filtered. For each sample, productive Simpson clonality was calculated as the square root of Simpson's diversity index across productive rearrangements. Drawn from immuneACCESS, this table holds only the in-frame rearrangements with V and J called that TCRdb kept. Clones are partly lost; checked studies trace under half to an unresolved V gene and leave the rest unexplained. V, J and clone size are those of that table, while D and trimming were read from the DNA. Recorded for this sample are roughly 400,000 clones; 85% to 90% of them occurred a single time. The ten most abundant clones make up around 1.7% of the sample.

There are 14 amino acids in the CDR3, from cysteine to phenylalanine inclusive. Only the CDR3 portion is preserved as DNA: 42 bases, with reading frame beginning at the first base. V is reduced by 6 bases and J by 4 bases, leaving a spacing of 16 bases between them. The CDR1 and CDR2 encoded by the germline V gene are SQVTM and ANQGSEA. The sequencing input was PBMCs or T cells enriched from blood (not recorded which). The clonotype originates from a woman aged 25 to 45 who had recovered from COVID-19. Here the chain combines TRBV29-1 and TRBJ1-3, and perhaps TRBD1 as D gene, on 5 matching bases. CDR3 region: CSVNRMDGGNTIYF. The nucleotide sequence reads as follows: TGCAGCGTGAACAGGATGGACGGGGGAAACACCATATATTTT.